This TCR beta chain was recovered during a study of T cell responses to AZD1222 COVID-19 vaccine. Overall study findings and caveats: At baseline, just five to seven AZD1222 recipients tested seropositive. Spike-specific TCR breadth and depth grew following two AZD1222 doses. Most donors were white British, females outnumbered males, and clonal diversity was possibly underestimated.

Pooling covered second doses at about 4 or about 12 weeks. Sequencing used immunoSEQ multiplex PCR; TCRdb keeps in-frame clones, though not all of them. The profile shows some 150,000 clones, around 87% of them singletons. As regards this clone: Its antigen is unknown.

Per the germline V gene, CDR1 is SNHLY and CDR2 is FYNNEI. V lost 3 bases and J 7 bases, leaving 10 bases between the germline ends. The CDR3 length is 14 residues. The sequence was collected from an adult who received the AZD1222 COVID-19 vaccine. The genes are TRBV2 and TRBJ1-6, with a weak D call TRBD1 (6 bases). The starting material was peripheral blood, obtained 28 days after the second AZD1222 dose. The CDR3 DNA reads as TGTGCCAGCAGTGATGAAGGGGGGAATTCACCCCTCCACTTT. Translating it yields CASSDEGGNSPLHF.